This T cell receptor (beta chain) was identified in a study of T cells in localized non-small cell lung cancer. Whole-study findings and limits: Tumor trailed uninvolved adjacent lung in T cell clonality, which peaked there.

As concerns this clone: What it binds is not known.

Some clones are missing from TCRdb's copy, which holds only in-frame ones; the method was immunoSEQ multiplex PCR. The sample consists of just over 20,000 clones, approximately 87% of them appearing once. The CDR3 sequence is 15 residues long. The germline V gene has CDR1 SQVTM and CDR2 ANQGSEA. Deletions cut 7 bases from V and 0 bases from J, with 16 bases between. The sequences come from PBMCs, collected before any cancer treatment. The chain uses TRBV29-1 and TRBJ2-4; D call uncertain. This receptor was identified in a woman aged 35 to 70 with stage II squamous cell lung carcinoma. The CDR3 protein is CSALESRVAKNIQYF. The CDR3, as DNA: TGCAGCGCCTTAGAAAGCAGAGTAGCCAAAAACATTCAGTACTTC. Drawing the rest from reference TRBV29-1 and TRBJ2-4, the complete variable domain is SAVISQKPSRDICQRGTSLTIQCQVDSQVTMMFWYRQQPGQSLTLIATANQGSEATYESGFVIDKFPISRPNLTFSTLTVSNMSPEDSSIYLCSALESRVAKNIQYFGAGTRLSVL.